The rows below give T cell receptor beta chains drawn from one sample of a study of cytomegalovirus exposure and HLA in healthy donors. Here immunoSEQ multiplex PCR was the method, and the copy in TCRdb shows in-frame clones only, minus some. This repertoire shows about 150,000 clones, 85% to 90% found once; its top ten account for 2.5% to 4%. Sample: PBMCs. These receptor sequences come from a woman aged 18-29 years in good health and CMV-seropositive. Both conserved end residues are part of each CDR3. D genes are given only for firm matches. Clone size appears in some rows only: once, few, many, or a class for an expanded clone.

cdr3_length	v_call	clone_size	d_call	j_call	cdr3_nt	cdr3_aa
14	TRBV11-3	-	-	TRBJ1-1	TGTGCCAGCAGCCCAATCGGGGGGAACACTGAAGCTTTCTTT	CASSPIGGNTEAFF
15	TRBV5-1	-	TRBD2	TRBJ2-3	TGCGCCAGCAGCCCGGGACTAGCGGGGGCAGATACGCAGTATTTT	CASSPGLAGADTQYF
15	TRBV5-1	-	-	TRBJ2-1	TGCGCCAGCTTCCCCGGGTCACGATCCTACAATGAGCAGTTCTTC	CASFPGSRSYNEQFF
13	TRBV4-1	-	-	TRBJ2-2	TGCGCCAGCAGGGGGCAGGGGATGGGGGAGCTGTTTTTT	CASRGQGMGELFF
13	TRBV25-1	-	-	TRBJ2-5	TGTGCCAGCAGTGAGAGGAGGGGGCAGACCCAGTACTTC	CASSERRGQTQYF
15	TRBV6-1	-	-	TRBJ1-1	TGTGCCAGCAGTGACTTTTCTTCGGGGTACACTGAAGCTTTCTTT	CASSDFSSGYTEAFF
13	TRBV13	few	TRBD1	TRBJ2-1	TGTGCCAGCAGTGTCAACAGGGGGCGCGAGCAGTTCTTC	CASSVNRGREQFF
16	TRBV27	-	-	TRBJ2-7	TGTGCCAGCAGTCTACACCTCCGGGACAAAGACTACGAGCAGTACTTC	CASSLHLRDKDYEQYF
14	TRBV10-3	-	-	TRBJ1-5	TGTGCCATCAGCCGCACGGACGGGGATCAGCCCCAGCATTTT	CAISRTDGDQPQHF
16	TRBV27	-	TRBD2	TRBJ2-3	TGTGCCAGCAGTTCACAACTAGCGAGGGGACCAGATACGCAGTATTTT	CASSSQLARGPDTQYF
15	TRBV6-1	-	TRBD1	TRBJ2-7	TGTGCCAGCAGTGACCCCAGGGGGCGTCGGGCCGAGCAGTACTTC	CASSDPRGRRAEQYF
13	TRBV28	-	TRBD2	TRBJ2-7	TGTGCCAGCAGTTTGGTATCGGGGGGCGAGCAGTACTTC	CASSLVSGGEQYF
13	TRBV19	-	-	TRBJ2-1	TGTGCCAGTAGGATGCTACCCGTTAGTGAGCAGTTCTTC	CASRMLPVSEQFF
15	TRBV4-1	few	TRBD1	TRBJ1-5	TGCGCCAGCAGCCAAGGGACAGGGGATGGTCAGCCCCAGCATTTT	CASSQGTGDGQPQHF
15	TRBV7-9	-	-	TRBJ2-2	TGTGCCAGCAGCGCACAGGGTTACGACACCGGGGAGCTGTTTTTT	CASSAQGYDTGELFF
15	TRBV10-3	-	TRBD1	TRBJ2-5	TGTGCCATCAGCTCCGGGACAGGGAGGGGAGAGACCCAGTACTTC	CAISSGTGRGETQYF
15	TRBV9	-	-	TRBJ2-2	TGTGCCAGCAGCCTCAGGGCCCTGAACACCGGGGAGCTGTTTTTT	CASSLRALNTGELFF
14	TRBV2	-	-	TRBJ1-5	TGTGCCAGCAGGGGGGCGGGAGACGATCAGCCCCAGCATTTT	CASRGAGDDQPQHF
15	TRBV5-1	-	TRBD2	TRBJ2-2	TGCGCCACCAAGGGACTAGCCGATAACACCGGGGAGCTGTTTTTT	CATKGLADNTGELFF
15	TRBV7-9	-	TRBD1	TRBJ1-2	TGTGCCAGCAGCTCCCTAGGACAGGGAATCTACGGCTACACCTTC	CASSSLGQGIYGYTF
15	TRBV5-1	-	TRBD2	TRBJ2-5	TGCGCCAGCAGCGGGGGACTAGCGCACCAAGAGACCCAGTACTTC	CASSGGLAHQETQYF
14	TRBV18	-	-	TRBJ2-5	TGTGCCAGCTCACCACGGGACTCCAAAGAGACCCAGTACTTC	CASSPRDSKETQYF
13	TRBV6-5	once	-	TRBJ2-7	TGTGCCAGCAGTGGGGGACTTGGCTACGAGCAGTACTTC	CASSGGLGYEQYF
14	TRBV11-3	-	-	TRBJ2-2	TGTGCCAGCAGTCAGGTATTCCGGACCGGGGAGCTGTTTTTT	CASSQVFRTGELFF
15	TRBV5-1	-	TRBD1	TRBJ2-1	TGCGCCAGCAGCTTGGATGGGACAGATTACAATGAGCAGTTCTTC	CASSLDGTDYNEQFF
15	TRBV30	-	-	TRBJ1-5	TGTGCCTGGAGTGGAATGAGGTTCGGCAATCAGCCCCAGCATTTT	CAWSGMRFGNQPQHF
14	TRBV5-1	-	-	TRBJ2-1	TGCGCCAGCAGCTCCGGCCAGGGGTCCAATGAGCAGTTCTTC	CASSSGQGSNEQFF
12	TRBV30	-	-	TRBJ1-4	TGTGCCTGGACAGATCTTAATGAAAAACTGTTTTTT	CAWTDLNEKLFF
13	TRBV5-1	-	TRBD2	TRBJ2-7	TGCGCCAGCAGCTACGGGGGGTCCTACGAGCAGTACTTC	CASSYGGSYEQYF
17	TRBV5-1	-	TRBD2	TRBJ2-1	TGCGCCAGCAGCTTGGGCCCCACTAGCGGGGGGACCAATGAGCAGTTCTTC	CASSLGPTSGGTNEQFF
17	TRBV5-8	-	TRBD1	TRBJ2-7	TGTGCCAGCAGCTCGTTAGCCTATACAGGGGGCGCCGACGAGCAGTACTTC	CASSSLAYTGGADEQYF
16	TRBV7-2	-	TRBD2	TRBJ2-1	TGTGCCAGCAGCTTCCGACTAGCGAACCGACTGAATGAGCAGTTCTTC	CASSFRLANRLNEQFF
14	TRBV5-6	once	-	TRBJ2-7	TGTGCCAGCAGCTTGGCCGCCGGCTCCTACGAGCAGTACTTC	CASSLAAGSYEQYF
17	TRBV10-2	-	TRBD2	TRBJ2-3	TGCGCCAGCAGAGGTTTGCGCGGGAGGACTAGCACAGATACGCAGTATTTT	CASRGLRGRTSTDTQYF
16	TRBV28	-	TRBD1	TRBJ1-4	TGTGCCAGCAGTTCTCCCCCGGGACAGGGGAAGGAAAAACTGTTTTTT	CASSSPPGQGKEKLFF
17	TRBV10-3	-	TRBD2	TRBJ2-7	TGTGCCATCAGTGAGTCGCCAGCGCTAGCGGGGACCTACGAGCAGTACTTC	CAISESPALAGTYEQYF
11	TRBV5-4	-	TRBD1	TRBJ2-5	TGTGCCAGCAGCTTGGCGGGACAGGTTAACTTC	CASSLAGQVNF
15	TRBV15	-	TRBD1	TRBJ1-5	TGTGCCACCAGCAGAGGGGGGACAGGGAGTCAGCCCCAGCATTTT	CATSRGGTGSQPQHF
13	TRBV6-5	-	-	TRBJ2-1	TGTGCCACCCAGAGGGGGGGTACGGGTGAGCAGTTCTTC	CATQRGGTGEQFF
14	TRBV7-2	few	-	TRBJ2-3	TGTGCCAGCAGCTTACAGTTAAGCACAGATACGCAGTATTTT	CASSLQLSTDTQYF
17	TRBV4-2	-	TRBD2	TRBJ2-7	TGTGCCAGCAGCCAAGGTTATGGCGGGAGGGTCTCTAGCGAGCAGTACTTC	CASSQGYGGRVSSEQYF
17	TRBV30	-	TRBD2	TRBJ2-6	TGTGCCTGGAGCTCCGGGACTAGCGGGAGGGGGGCCAACGTCCTGACTTTC	CAWSSGTSGRGANVLTF
15	TRBV6-5	-	TRBD2	TRBJ2-1	TGTGCCAGCGGCCCCGGGACTAGCGGCTACAATGAGCAGTTCTTC	CASGPGTSGYNEQFF
14	TRBV6-5	-	TRBD1	TRBJ2-2	TGTGCCAGCTCCGACAGGGAAACCTCCGGGGAGCTGTTTTTT	CASSDRETSGELFF
15	TRBV6-6	-	-	TRBJ2-6	TGTGCCAGCAGTAGCAACAGGCCTGGGGCCAACGTCCTGACTTTC	CASSSNRPGANVLTF
14	TRBV5-6	once	-	TRBJ2-5	TGTGCCAGCAGCTTGGGGGCAAGGGGAGAGACCCAGTACTTC	CASSLGARGETQYF
14	TRBV5-1	-	-	TRBJ2-7	TGCGCCAGCAGCTTGGCTAAGTGGTCCTACGAGCAGTACTTC	CASSLAKWSYEQYF
18	TRBV5-1	-	TRBD1	TRBJ1-2	TGCGCCAGCAGCTTAAAACAGGGGGCCACAGGAATGTTCTATGGCTACACCTTC	CASSLKQGATGMFYGYTF
15	TRBV10-2	-	TRBD1	TRBJ2-3	TGCGCCAGCAGTGAACCGACAGGGGGCACAGATACGCAGTATTTT	CASSEPTGGTDTQYF
13	TRBV18	-	TRBD1	TRBJ1-5	TGTGCCAGCTCGGGACAGGCCAATCAGCCCCAGCATTTT	CASSGQANQPQHF
17	TRBV9	-	TRBD1	TRBJ2-6	TGTGCCAGCAGCGTAATATCAGGGGGAACTGGGGCCAACGTCCTGACTTTC	CASSVISGGTGANVLTF
15	TRBV7-2	once	TRBD1	TRBJ1-5	TGTGCCAGCAGCTTAGACAGGGGTAGCAATCAGCCCCAGCATTTT	CASSLDRGSNQPQHF